Listed here are 23 T cell receptor beta chains from one sample, sequenced in a study of control samples from healthy donors and cancer patients. Assay: immunoSEQ multiplex PCR; the TCRdb copy retains only in-frame clones and omits some. The sample holds roughly 120,000 clones, more than 85% seen once. What was sequenced was blood. These receptors were collected from a woman under 30 in good health.

The chain recombines TRBV18 with TRBJ1-5; D is possibly TRBD1 (5 bases). Germline CDR1 reads KGHSH; CDR2 reads LQKENI. The V and J ends lost 6 bases and 2 bases respectively, with 8 bases between them. This CDR3 contains 13 residues. Written as DNA, the CDR3 is TGTGCCAGCTCCCAGGGAGGCAATCAGCCCCAGCATTTT. It encodes CASSQGGNQPQHF. The entire variable domain, with the rest obtained from reference TRBV18 and TRBJ1-5, is as follows: NAGVMQNPRHLVRRRGQEARLRCSPMKGHSHVYWYRQLPEEGLKFMVYLQKENIIDESGMPKERFSAEFPKEGPSILRIQQVVRGDSAAYFCASSQGGNQPQHFGDGTRLSIL.

V usage is TRBV27 and J usage is TRBJ1-2, with 8 bases identical to TRBD1. The V gene end was trimmed by 0 bases and the J gene end by 6 bases; junction bases not matched to a gene: 3. The CDR3 totals 14 residues. The germline V gene has CDR1 MNHEY and CDR2 SMNVEV (reference sequence). The CDR3 is CASSLSQGADGYTF. The CDR3 DNA reads TGTGCCAGCAGTTTATCTCAGGGGGCTGATGGCTACACCTTC.

The chain recombines TRBV7-9 with TRBJ2-2, with 9 nucleotides matching TRBD1. The CDR3 consists of 16 residues. Trimming cost V 2 bases and J 7 bases; bases outside gene matches: 8. Germline CDR1 and CDR2: SEHNR and FQNEAQ (reference sequence). The DNA of the CDR3 is TGTGCCAGCAGCTTAACAGGGGGCGGACGGAACGGGGAGCTGTTTTTT. It is translated as CASSLTGGGRNGELFF.

This chain joins TRBV9 and TRBJ1-5, with a weak D call TRBD1 (5 bases). Per the germline V gene, CDR1 is SGDLS and CDR2 is YYNGEE. The CDR3 has 14 residues. V was trimmed by 7 bases and J by 4 bases, leaving 15 bases between them. CDR3 nucleotide sequence: TGTGCCAGCGCCCAAGGGGTAGATAATCAGCCCCAGCATTTT. Translating it yields CASAQGVDNQPQHF.

The CDR3 region is CASSLQGQLWELFF. The CDR3 DNA reads as TGTGCCAGCTCACTTCAGGGCCAGCTATGGGAGCTGTTTTTT. The V and J genes are TRBV18 and TRBJ2-2; D is possibly TRBD1 (5 bases). V lost 4 bases and J lost 9, with 15 bases in between. Germline-derived CDR1 and CDR2 are KGHSH and LQKENI. The CDR3 is 14 residues long.

The CDR3 reads CASSLGASATQYF. For the CDR3, the DNA is TGTGCCAGCAGCTTAGGCGCCTCCGCTACGCAGTATTTT. The J gene is TRBJ2-3, the V gene TRBV7-2, with D unresolved. V lost 1 base, J lost 8 bases, and 10 bases lay in between. This CDR3 region has 13 residues. Germline V gene lookup returns CDR1 SGHTA and CDR2 FQGNSA.

The chain couples TRBV12-2 to TRBJ1-6. TRBV12-2 counts as a pseudogene. This CDR3 is 22 amino acids long. CDR3 coding DNA: TGTGCAAGTCGCTTAGCGAACCGGTTTAAGTTGAGGGTTTTCTCCTATAATTCACCCCTCCACTTT. Translated: CASRLANRFKLRVFSYNSPLHF.

This clone has just a few counts. The chain's CDR3 is CASGLDTGPQHF. For the CDR3, the DNA is TGTGCTAGTGGTTTGGACACGGGGCCCCAGCATTTT. The chain links TRBV12-5 to TRBJ1-5; D gene uncertain. V was clipped by 1 base and J by 9 bases, with 7 bases between them. CDR1 and CDR2 (germline): LGHNT, FRNRAP. The CDR3 runs 12 residues. Using reference TRBV12-5 and TRBJ1-5 for the parts outside the CDR3, the full variable domain is DARVTQTPRHKVTEMGQEVTMRCQPILGHNTVFWYRQTMMQGLELLAYFRNRAPLDDSGMPKDRFSAEMPDATLATLKIQPSEPRDSAVYFCASGLDTGPQHFGDGTRLSIL.

A single count supports this clone. The CDR3 sequence: CASSPGQGYEQYF. The CDR3 DNA reads TGTGCCAGCAGTCCGGGACAGGGCTACGAGCAGTACTTC. This chain uses TRBV28 with TRBJ2-7; 9 nucleotides match TRBD1. Germline V lookup: CDR1 MDHEN, CDR2 SYDVKM. Trimming at V came to 5 bases and at J to 3 bases, leaving 2 bases not matched to a gene. The CDR3 spans 13 residues.

Notes on this clone: Other DNA sequences in the sample encode the same CDR3. J is TRBJ2-7 and V is TRBV5-1; no definite D call. V was shortened by 0 bases and J by 3 bases, with 1 base between the two germline ends. The CDR3 totals 11 residues. Per the germline V gene, CDR1 is SGHRS and CDR2 is YFSETQ. This chain's CDR3 is CASSLDYEQYF. DNA for the CDR3: TGCGCCAGCAGCTTGGACTACGAGCAGTACTTC.

The chain combines TRBV29-1 with TRBJ2-5; no clear D gene. The CDR3 is made up of 13 amino acids. Trimming took 5 bases from V and 5 from J, leaving 15 bases between them. From germline, CDR1 is SQVTM and CDR2 ANQGSEA. CDR3 sequence (DNA): TGCAGCGTTTCTGTTGGGTTGCGGGAGACCCAGTACTTC. As protein: CSVSVGLRETQYF.

This clone was found once. The chain has TRBV19 and TRBJ1-5, with 10 bases identical to TRBD1. Germline V CDR1 and CDR2: LNHDA, SQIVND (reference sequence). With 6 bases clipped from V and 8 bases from J, the junction kept 10 bases outside the gene matches. The CDR3 loop spans 15 amino acids. The CDR3 coding sequence is TGTGCCAGTAGCCGCCGGGACAGGGGATTGGAGCCCCAGCATTTT. Translation: CASSRRDRGLEPQHF.

The chain combines TRBV4-3 with TRBJ1-3; no definite D call. CDR1 is LGHNA, CDR2 YSLEER, per germline. This CDR3 has 16 amino acids. V was shortened by 0 bases and J by 0 bases, with 9 bases between the two germline ends. CDR3 coding DNA: TGCGCCAGCAGCCAAGACCCCTCGGGCTCTGGAAACACCATATATTTT. Its protein product is CASSQDPSGSGNTIYF.

The chain employs TRBV3-1 (or the pseudogene TRBV3-2) and TRBJ2-5; TRBD2 matches 9 bases. CDR1 and CDR2 from the germline V gene are LGHDT and YNNKEL (reference sequence). This CDR3 contains 17 residues. V was pared by 2 bases and J by 1 base, with 8 bases of the junction left unmatched. The CDR3 DNA sequence: TGTGCCAGCAGCCAAAGGGGGGGACTAGCATTCCAAGAGACCCAGTACTTC. Residues: CASSQRGGLAFQETQYF.

This chain uses TRBV18 with TRBJ1-3; D not resolved. Germline V gene sequence: CDR1 KGHSH, CDR2 LQKENI. V dropped 0 bases and J dropped 0 bases, with 6 bases sitting between them. The length of the CDR3 is 15 residues. CDR3 sequence reads: CASSPPQNSGNTIYF. In DNA, the CDR3 is TGTGCCAGCTCACCACCTCAGAACTCTGGAAACACCATATATTTT.

The table lists this clone with a count of one. V and J are TRBV5-1 and TRBJ2-5; 13 bases match TRBD2. The V and J ends lost 4 bases and 5 bases, in that order; junction bases with no gene match: 5. Looked up from germline, CDR1 is SGHRS and CDR2 is YFSETQ. The CDR3 consists of 15 residues. CDR3 nucleotides: TGCGCCAGCAGCCCCGGACTAGCGGGGGTGGAGACCCAGTACTTC. Protein: CASSPGLAGVETQYF.

The V and J genes are TRBV29-1 and TRBJ1-2; D unclear. The CDR3 is 12 amino acids. Germline V gene data show CDR1 as SQVTM and CDR2 as ANQGSEA. V was cut by 1 base and J by 7 bases, with 10 bases left in between. The CDR3 DNA follows: TGCAGCGTTGAAGTGCACGCGGGTGGCTACACCTTC. It specifies CSVEVHAGGYTF. The complete variable domain, with remaining parts taken from reference TRBV29-1 and TRBJ1-2, reads SAVISQKPSRDICQRGTSLTIQCQVDSQVTMMFWYRQQPGQSLTLIATANQGSEATYESGFVIDKFPISRPNLTFSTLTVSNMSPEDSSIYLCSVEVHAGGYTFGSGTRLTVV.

This chain links TRBV27 with TRBJ2-5; D gene unclear. V shed 8 bases and J shed 2 bases, with 3 bases lying between them. The CDR3 contains 10 residues. The V gene's germline CDR1 is MNHEY and CDR2 SMNVEV (reference sequence). CDR3 nucleotides: TGTGCCAGCGGTCAAGAGACCCAGTACTTC. Protein: CASGQETQYF.

The genes are TRBV7-8 and TRBJ2-1, with 11 bases lining up with TRBD2. Trimming took 3 bases from V and 5 from J; bases not matched to a gene: 3. The CDR3 sequence is 15 residues long. Germline loops: CDR1 SGHVS, CDR2 FQNEAQ. The CDR3 protein is CASSLGTSGNNEQFF. DNA of the CDR3: TGTGCCAGCAGCTTGGGGACTAGCGGAAACAATGAGCAGTTCTTC.

This rearrangement joins TRBV4-3 to TRBJ1-2; TRBD1 matches 7 bases. Germline-derived CDR1 and CDR2 are LGHNA and YSLEER. V was pared by 0 bases and J by 4 bases, with 2 bases of the junction left unmatched. The length of the CDR3 is 14 residues. This chain's CDR3 is CASSQERGPYGYTF. In DNA, the CDR3 is TGCGCCAGCAGCCAAGAAAGGGGGCCCTATGGCTACACCTTC.

The CDR3 region has the DNA TGTGCCAGCAGCCAAGGAGTGGGAGGCAGGACTGAAGCTTTCTTT. It specifies CASSQGVGGRTEAFF. The chain links TRBV3-1 (or the pseudogene TRBV3-2) to TRBJ1-1; D not resolved. V was clipped by 1 base and J by 5 bases, with 14 bases between them. Germline V lookup: CDR1 LGHDT, CDR2 YNNKEL (reference sequence). This CDR3 spans 15 amino acids.

V is TRBV9 and J is TRBJ1-1, with 8 nucleotides matching TRBD1. Germline V gives CDR1 SGDLS, CDR2 YYNGEE. The V segment lost 4 bases and the J segment 3 bases; nucleotides outside the gene matches: 8. CDR3 length: 15 residues. The DNA for the CDR3 is TGTGCCAGCAGCCCAGAGCAGGGGGCAGACACTGAAGCTTTCTTT. Residues: CASSPEQGADTEAFF. Full variable domain (remainder filled in from reference TRBV9 and TRBJ1-1): DSGVTQTPKHLITATGQRVTLRCSPRSGDLSVYWYQQSLDQGLQFLIQYYNGEERAKGNILERFSAQQFPDLHSELNLSSLELGDSALYFCASSPEQGADTEAFFGQGTRLTVV.

CDR3 residues: CASSSLYRANTEAFF. For the CDR3, the DNA is TGTGCCAGCAGCTCTCTATACAGGGCGAACACTGAAGCTTTCTTT. The chain has TRBV13 and TRBJ1-1; TRBD1 is a possible D gene (6 bases). The germline V gene has CDR1 PRHDT and CDR2 FYEKMQ (reference sequence). V lost 4 bases and J lost 1, with 13 bases in between. This CDR3 is 15 amino acids long.